This T cell receptor (beta chain) was sequenced in a study of blood T cells in healthy people across ages. Through a sample-barcoded 5' primer and a J-beta primer mix, a second PCR was run for roughly 6 to 12 cycles. Each CDR3 protein gets one entry after TCRdb re-called the 5' RACE reads with MiXCR. The repertoire holds over 1,200,000 distinct CDR3 sequences, with approximately 59% as singletons. This clonotype appeared a few times. The source of this sequence is a man between 18 and 29 years old in good health. Sample: blood.

The CDR3 here is CASTSRLAGEETQYF. The CDR3 DNA reads as TGTGCCAGCACCTCCCGACTAGCGGGAGAAGAGACCCAGTACTTC. The chain uses TRBV25-1 and TRBJ2-5; TRBD2 matches 12 bases. The CDR3 spans 15 residues. The V and J ends lost 7 bases and 3 bases, in that order; junction bases with no gene match: 6. Germline CDR1 is MGHDK and CDR2 is SYGVNS.